Following are 13 T cell receptor beta chains from one sample sequenced in a study of shared clonotypes between healthy human individuals (dated by TCRdb to the early 2020s). Library preparation was by the immunoSEQ multiplex PCR assay. In TCRdb, the immuneACCESS table is reduced to in-frame sequences with V and J assigned. These tables do not hold every clone; where another copy was compared, an unresolved V gene accounts for under half, and the others remain unexplained. Present in this sample are more than 1 million clones, around 78% of which were seen just once. Around 0.47% of the sample rests with the top ten. What was sequenced was memory CD4+ T cells from PBMCs. The cell subset or site label of this sample denotes: CD45RA-negative fraction. The receptors were gathered from a man aged 18 to 29 in good health. Some clones in this sample may be carry-over from other donors' samples.

As to this clone: The sample carries other DNA sequences with the same CDR3. This chain uses TRBV10-3 with TRBJ2-7, with unresolved D. Deletions cut 3 bases from V and 3 bases from J, with 6 bases between. CDR1 and CDR2 from the germline V gene are ENHRY and SYGVKD. This CDR3 comprises 12 residues. Here the CDR3 reads CAISDRNYEQYF. CDR3 nucleotide sequence: TGTGCCATCAGTGACAGAAACTACGAGCAGTACTTC.

The CDR3 sequence is CASSDRGGGARNYGYTF. The CDR3 nucleotides are TGTGCCAGCAGTGATAGGGGGGGAGGGGCACGGAACTATGGCTACACCTTC. This chain links TRBV6-1 with TRBJ1-2; perhaps TRBD1 as D (6 bases). Trimming removed 3 bases at V and 2 bases at J, with 19 bases between. The CDR3 length is 17 residues. Germline lookup yields CDR1 MNHNS and CDR2 SASEGT.

J is TRBJ2-2 and V is TRBV15, with D uncertain. Per germline, CDR1 LNHNV and CDR2 YYDKDF (reference sequence). The CDR3 is 15 amino acids. V was pared by 4 bases and J by 4 bases, with 13 bases between. This chain's CDR3 is CATSNLDGFTGELFF. In nucleotides, the CDR3 is TGTGCCACCAGCAATCTAGACGGGTTCACCGGGGAGCTGTTTTTT.

This chain's CDR3 is CASRKDGGYADTQYF. The DNA for the CDR3 is TGTGCCAGCAGGAAGGACGGGGGATACGCAGATACGCAGTATTTT. The chain uses TRBV7-6 and TRBJ2-3; D possibly corresponds to TRBD2 (6 bases). V was cut by 6 bases and J by 4 bases, with 17 bases left in between. This CDR3 spans 15 amino acids. In germline, CDR1 is SGHVS, CDR2 FNYEAQ.

The gene calls are TRBV7-2 and TRBJ2-3, with D hard to call. Germline-derived CDR1 and CDR2 are SGHTA and FQGNSA. The CDR3 sequence is 15 residues long. The V end lost 3 bases, the J end lost 3 bases, and 13 bases lay between the germline ends. The CDR3 bases are TGTGCCAGCAGCTTCCAGCCCGTGGGTACAGATACGCAGTATTTT. This gives the protein CASSFQPVGTDTQYF.

J is TRBJ2-1 and V is TRBV9; no clear D. Germline CDR1 is SGDLS and CDR2 is YYNGEE. V gave up 1 base and J gave up 3 bases, with 11 bases separating them. The CDR3 spans 15 residues. The CDR3 region is CASSVRAESYNEQFF. The CDR3 region has the DNA TGTGCCAGCAGCGTAAGGGCGGAGAGCTACAATGAGCAGTTCTTC.

The genes are TRBV2 and TRBJ2-5; 12 bases line up with TRBD2. The CDR3 runs 13 residues. The trim removed 8 bases at V and 4 bases at J, leaving 2 bases unmatched. CDR1 is SNHLY and CDR2 is FYNNEI in the germline V gene. CDR3 amino acids: CASPGLAGETQYF. The CDR3 nucleotides read TGTGCCAGCCCGGGACTAGCGGGAGAGACCCAGTACTTC.

The V and J genes are TRBV14 and TRBJ2-5; D possibly corresponds to TRBD1 (6 bases). This CDR3 comprises 18 residues. V gave up 0 bases and J gave up 5 bases, with 22 bases separating them. Germline CDR1 SGHDN, CDR2 FVKESK. CDR3 region: CASSQDLKRGGVKETQYF. The CDR3 coding sequence is TGTGCCAGCAGCCAAGATCTGAAGCGAGGGGGAGTGAAGGAGACCCAGTACTTC.

The rearrangement joins TRBV29-1 to TRBJ2-7, with 14 nucleotides matching TRBD2. Germline CDR1 reads SQVTM; CDR2 reads ANQGSEA. The CDR3 sequence is 15 residues long. V shed 6 bases, J shed 4 bases, and the junction held 8 bases outside the gene matches. Written as DNA, the CDR3 is TGCAGCGTCGAGGGGACTAGCGGGAGTAGGTACGAGCAGTACTTC. It yields the protein CSVEGTSGSRYEQYF.

This clone turned up a few times. The V gene is TRBV5-1, the J gene TRBJ1-1; the D is unclear. Trimming shortened V by 4 bases and J by 1 base, and 11 bases separated the two germline ends. Per germline, CDR1 SGHRS and CDR2 YFSETQ. The CDR3 covers 14 residues. CDR3 DNA: TGCGCCAGCAGCCTCTCTACAGAGAACACTGAAGCTTTCTTT. Translated: CASSLSTENTEAFF. Together with reference TRBV5-1 and TRBJ1-1, the CDR3 gives the full variable domain: KAGVTQTPRYLIKTRGQQVTLSCSPISGHRSVSWYQQTPGQGLQFLFEYFSETQRNKGNFPGRFSGRQFSNSRSEMNVSTLELGDSALYLCASSLSTENTEAFFGQGTRLTVV.

The V call is TRBV11-2, the J call TRBJ2-1; tentative D call: TRBD2 (6 bases). Trimming left V 1 base short and J 5 bases short, with 21 bases between. CDR1 and CDR2 from the germline V gene are SGHAT and FQNNGV. This CDR3 comprises 18 residues. This CDR3 reads CASSLVLRSGRSNNEQFF. Here the CDR3 DNA reads TGTGCCAGCAGCTTAGTCTTGAGGTCCGGGAGAAGTAACAATGAGCAGTTCTTC. The full variable domain, completed using reference TRBV11-2 and TRBJ2-1, is EAGVAQSPRYKIIEKRQSVAFWCNPISGHATLYWYQQILGQGPKLLIQFQNNGVVDDSQLPKDRFSAERLKGVDSTLKIQPAKLEDSAVYLCASSLVLRSGRSNNEQFFGPGTRLTVL.

Note on this clone: Other DNA variants within this sample encode the same CDR3. The chain uses TRBV7-9 and TRBJ2-6; D gene ambiguous. The CDR3 has 15 amino acids. The V gene's germline CDR1 is SEHNR and CDR2 FQNEAQ (reference sequence). Between the trimmed V and J ends, which lost 0 bases and 1 base, there was a span of 4 bases. The CDR3 spells CASSLAGSGANVLTF. CDR3 sequence (DNA): TGTGCCAGCAGCTTAGCAGGGTCTGGGGCCAACGTCCTGACTTTC.

The rearrangement joins TRBV27 to TRBJ1-1, with 9 nucleotides matching TRBD1. The length of the CDR3 is 22 residues. Germline V CDR1 and CDR2: MNHEY, SMNVEV (reference sequence). With 0 bases clipped from V and 0 bases from J, the junction kept 20 bases outside the gene matches. CDR3 protein: CASSLSAFITGDRGEMNTEAFF. The CDR3 coding sequence is TGTGCCAGCAGTTTATCGGCTTTCATTACGGGTGACAGGGGGGAAATGAACACTGAAGCTTTCTTT.